The source of this TCR beta chain is a study of T cell responses to AZD1222 COVID-19 vaccine. Study details: Pooled together were second doses at about 4 or about 12 weeks. Regarding the study as a whole: No repertoire was sampled before or during the peak T cell response, only after it.

The repertoire was sequenced with immunoSEQ multiplex PCR; TCRdb's copy has only in-frame clones and lacks some. The profile shows roughly 130,000 clones, around 89% of them singletons. CDR3 length: 15 amino acids. Germline assignment: CDR1 KGHSH and CDR2 LQKENI. Trimming took off 3 bases at V and 1 base at J, with 12 bases between the two ends. Note on this clone: Antigen unknown.

This receptor was obtained from an adult in good health. The specimen comprised peripheral blood, sampled on day 0 of AZD1222 vaccination. V is TRBV18 and J is TRBJ1-1; D might be TRBD1 (6 bases). CDR3 nucleotide sequence: TGTGCCAGCTCACCGCGGGGACAAGGGAACACTGAAGCTTTCTTT. Translation gives CASSPRGQGNTEAFF.